This entry lists 11 T cell receptor beta chains sequenced from one sample in a study of early T cells in non-severe SARS-CoV-2 infection. MiXCR, run by TCRdb on the 5' RACE reads, gives a single entry per CDR3 protein. The table has 65,000 to 95,000 distinct CDR3 sequences, about a sixth seen once. Specimen: whole blood. Receptors originate from an adult who was a healthcare worker with PCR-confirmed SARS-CoV-2 infection or an uninfected control (not recorded which).

The sample holds a few counts of this clonotype. J is TRBJ2-3 and V is TRBV30; D unresolved. Germline V gene data show CDR1 as GTSNPN and CDR2 as SVGIG (reference sequence). V lost 3 bases, J lost 8 bases, and 9 bases lay in between. This CDR3 comprises 11 residues. CDR3 DNA sequence: TGTGCCTGGAGGACTCCGGCTACGCAGTATTTT. It codes for CAWRTPATQYF.

The chain combines TRBV29-1 with TRBJ2-1; 7 bases are shared with TRBD2. There are 14 residues in the CDR3. J lost 9 bases, V lost 4 bases, and 12 bases had no gene match. Germline CDR1 SQVTM, CDR2 ANQGSEA. The CDR3 sequence: CSVAKRDSGGEQFF. CDR3 sequence (DNA): TGCAGCGTTGCAAAGCGGGATTCCGGGGGTGAGCAGTTCTTC.

This clonotype was recorded a few times. The chain joins TRBV7-9 to TRBJ1-5, with a weak D call TRBD1 (5 bases). With 1 base removed from V and 5 bases from J, the gap between germline ends came to 12 bases. This CDR3 spans 15 amino acids. CDR1 is SEHNR, CDR2 FQNEAQ, per germline (reference sequence). The CDR3 protein is CASSLGRGWHQPQHF. The CDR3 DNA reads TGTGCCAGCAGCTTAGGAAGGGGTTGGCATCAGCCCCAGCATTTT.

As to this clonotype: One end of the junction does not line up with germline, which may come from a read error. J is TRBJ1-6 and V is TRBV4-1; possibly TRBD1 for D (5 bases). The CDR3 covers 11 residues. Germline V gene data show CDR1 as MGHRA and CDR2 as YSYEKL. The CDR3 reads CASSLGTHFVF. The CDR3, as DNA: TGCGCCAGCAGCCTAGGGACGCATTTTGTATTT.

This clonotype turned up a few times. The rearrangement uses TRBV18 and TRBJ1-2; TRBD1 agrees at 7 bases. Per the germline V gene, CDR1 is KGHSH and CDR2 is LQKENI. The junction had 8 bases not matched to a gene; V was cut back by 6 bases and J by 10 bases. This CDR3 has 12 amino acids. The CDR3: CASSQLQGFYTF. The CDR3 nucleotides are TGTGCCAGCTCGCAACTACAGGGGTTCTACACCTTC.

In this sample, this clonotype turned up a few times. The chain has TRBV14 and TRBJ2-7; D uncertain. Germline loops: CDR1 SGHDN, CDR2 FVKESK. Trimming cost V 1 base and J 2 bases, with 18 bases left between them. The CDR3 length is 17 residues. The CDR3 DNA follows: TGTGCCAGCAGCCAAGGTAGTCGGCGGCTAGATACCTACGAGCAGTACTTC. Its protein is CASSQGSRRLDTYEQYF.

The chain uses TRBV6-2 or TRBV6-3 and TRBJ2-7; 7 bases align to TRBD2. CDR3 size: 16 residues. CDR1 is MNHEY, CDR2 SVGEGT, per germline. Losses at the gene ends were 0 bases for V and 2 bases for J; bases not matched to a gene: 7. Here the CDR3 reads CASSYSLAVATYEQYF. The CDR3 DNA reads TGTGCCAGCAGTTACTCCCTAGCGGTCGCTACCTACGAGCAGTACTTC.

This clonotype turned up a few times. The chain couples TRBV3-1 to TRBJ2-2, with no clear D. Germline CDR1 LGHDT, CDR2 YNNKEL (reference sequence). This CDR3 region has 15 residues. V was clipped by 3 bases and J by 0 bases, with 8 bases between them. The CDR3 spells CASSQGRPNTGELFF. In nucleotides, the CDR3 is TGTGCCAGCAGCCAGGGCAGACCGAACACCGGGGAGCTGTTTTTT.

CDR3 bases: TGTGCCTGTACGGCTAGCGGGAAAACTAGCACAGATACGCAGTATTTT. Protein sequence: CACTASGKTSTDTQYF. The chain combines TRBV30 with TRBJ2-3; 9 bases are shared with TRBD2. CDR1 is GTSNPN and CDR2 is SVGIG in the germline V gene (reference sequence). V lost 6 bases to trimming and J lost 0 bases; unmatched junction nucleotides: 10. The CDR3 runs 16 residues.

This clonotype showed up just a few times. V and J are TRBV7-3 and TRBJ2-1, with D unclear. Germline V lookup: CDR1 SGHTA, CDR2 FQGTGA. This CDR3 has 15 amino acids. The ends were cut back, 1 base at V and 0 bases at J, with 7 bases in the middle. The CDR3 DNA sequence: TGTGCCAGCAGCTTAATCGTTAGCTCCTACAATGAGCAGTTCTTC. Translation gives CASSLIVSSYNEQFF.

The chain links TRBV10-3 to TRBJ2-2; no firm D call. The CDR3 has 15 amino acids. Trimming took 4 bases from V and 0 from J, leaving 9 bases between them. CDR1 is ENHRY, CDR2 SYGVKD, per germline. CDR3 nucleotides: TGTGCCATCAGTGCTGACACGACGAACACCGGGGAGCTGTTTTTT. Translated, it gives CAISADTTNTGELFF.